The clone carrying this T cell receptor beta chain was seen a single time. Antigen specificity is unknown. Per the germline V gene, CDR1 is MNHEY and CDR2 is SMNVEV (reference sequence). The CDR3 spans 15 residues. The V gene end was trimmed by 6 bases and the J gene end by 4 bases; junction bases not matched to a gene: 8. Vbeta (60) and Jbeta (13) primers were used in the PCR. Repertoires were generated with immunoSEQ multiplex PCR, while TCRdb's copy carries only in-frame clones and drops some. The sample holds 170,000 or so clones, 77% seen once. This sample stems from a study of cytomegalovirus exposure and HLA in healthy donors. Whole-study findings and limits: The classifier reportedly diagnosed cytomegalovirus status with high sensitivity and specificity. Previously analyzed data showed that most TCR beta V segments were productive at a frequency of about 90% or about 30%. CMV serostatus was the sole immune exposure data available. Most likely, a cluster of highly shared sequence variants arose as a sequencing artifact.

The TCR originated in a woman in her thirties in good health and CMV-seronegative. The chain joins TRBV27 to TRBJ2-2; 7 positions agree with TRBD1. Sample: PBMCs. The DNA of the CDR3 is TGTGCCAGCAGGTGGGGACAGTCGGGCACCGGGGAGCTGTTTTTT. Amino acids: CASRWGQSGTGELFF.